The 12 T cell receptor beta chains in this list originate from one sample, sequenced in a study of neurological immune-mediated disorders. TCRdb redid the calling of the 5' RACE reads with MiXCR, one entry per CDR3 protein. In the table there are roughly 62,000 distinct CDR3 sequences, under 3% of which are singletons. The sample taken for sequencing was PBMCs. The receptors come from a man aged 50-59 years with multiple sclerosis.

This clonotype was seen repeatedly, ten times or more. The V gene is TRBV12-3 or TRBV12-4, the J gene TRBJ2-6; D remains ambiguous. Deletions cut 6 bases from V and 2 bases from J, with 8 bases between. This CDR3 has 14 amino acids. The chain's CDR3 is CASSPSAGANVLTF. In DNA form, the CDR3 reads TGTGCCAGCAGCCCGTCTGCTGGGGCCAACGTCCTGACTTTC.

This clonotype was counted ten times or more. The CDR3 loop is CASSSRQLRKAFF. The CDR3 region has the DNA TGCGCCAGCAGCTCCCGGCAGTTGCGCAAAGCTTTCTTT. The chain employs TRBV5-1 and TRBJ1-1; D unclear. V shed 3 bases and J shed 9 bases, with 15 bases lying between them. The CDR3 extends over 13 amino acids. Germline assignment: CDR1 SGHRS and CDR2 YFSETQ.

This clonotype was found many times. J is TRBJ2-5 and V is TRBV5-1; tentative D call: TRBD1 (6 bases). This CDR3 contains 15 residues. Looked up from germline, CDR1 is SGHRS and CDR2 is YFSETQ. Trimming took off 4 bases at V and 5 bases at J, with 18 bases between the two ends. CDR3 in amino acids: CASSITQGQGETQYF. In DNA form, the CDR3 reads TGCGCCAGCAGCATTACACAGGGCCAAGGGGAGACCCAGTACTTC.

In this sample, this clonotype turned up many times. This chain links TRBV27 with TRBJ1-2; D is perhaps TRBD1 (6 bases). Per the germline V gene, CDR1 is MNHEY and CDR2 is SMNVEV (reference sequence). V lost 8 bases, J lost 5 bases, and 21 bases lay in between. The CDR3 is made up of 15 amino acids. CDR3 sequence reads: CASWGQGRGGYGYTF. The CDR3 bases are TGTGCCAGCTGGGGCCAGGGGCGCGGGGGTTATGGCTACACCTTC.

This clonotype was observed many times. This chain uses TRBV20-1 with TRBJ2-7; D uncertain. Looked up from germline, CDR1 is DFQATT and CDR2 is SNEGSKA (reference sequence). Trimming removed 1 base from V and 4 bases from J, with 14 bases in between. This CDR3 has 14 amino acids. Here the CDR3 reads CSARVGNLGYEQYF. The DNA for the CDR3 is TGCAGTGCTAGAGTCGGAAATCTCGGGTACGAGCAGTACTTC.

This clonotype was seen a handful of times. This chain uses TRBV6-1 with TRBJ2-5; no clear D gene. The CDR3 is made up of 11 amino acids. Trimming cost V 2 bases and J 5 bases, with 3 bases left between them. The germline V gene has CDR1 MNHNS and CDR2 SASEGT. This CDR3 reads CASSESETQYF. The CDR3 DNA reads TGTGCCAGCAGTGAAAGCGAGACCCAGTACTTC.

This clonotype appeared many times. J is TRBJ1-1 and V is TRBV20-1, with D maybe TRBD1 (5 bases). V lost 4 bases, J lost 6 bases, and 9 bases lay in between. CDR3 length: 11 residues. Germline V lookup: CDR1 DFQATT, CDR2 SNEGSKA (reference sequence). The CDR3 spells CSAIWGPEAFF. The CDR3, as DNA: TGCAGTGCTATCTGGGGCCCTGAAGCTTTCTTT.

At least ten counts were recorded for this clonotype. This sequence joins TRBV20-1 and TRBJ2-2; 9 bases are shared with TRBD2. The V and J ends lost 3 bases and 2 bases, in that order; junction bases with no gene match: 4. The germline V gene has CDR1 DFQATT and CDR2 SNEGSKA (reference sequence). This CDR3 has 15 amino acids. CDR3 sequence (DNA): TGCAGTGCTAGGGTTAGCGGGGGAAACACCGGGGAGCTGTTTTTT. Protein product: CSARVSGGNTGELFF.

This clonotype came up many times. The DNA for the CDR3 is TGCGCCAGCAGCTACCGGACAGGGGGGGACGAGCAGTACTTC. It specifies CASSYRTGGDEQYF. The chain recombines TRBV5-1 with TRBJ2-7; 10 bases match TRBD1. Germline lookup yields CDR1 SGHRS and CDR2 YFSETQ. The V segment lost 3 bases and the J segment 5 bases; nucleotides outside the gene matches: 5. The CDR3 loop spans 14 amino acids. Supplemented by reference TRBV5-1 and TRBJ2-7, the full variable domain reads KAGVTQTPRYLIKTRGQQVTLSCSPISGHRSVSWYQQTPGQGLQFLFEYFSETQRNKGNFPGRFSGRQFSNSRSEMNVSTLELGDSALYLCASSYRTGGDEQYFGPGTRLTVT.

This clonotype occurred many times. CDR3 sequence reads: CASSYGQGAAFEAFF. The CDR3 nucleotides read TGCGCCAGCAGCTACGGACAGGGTGCGGCTTTTGAAGCTTTCTTT. The V and J genes are TRBV5-1 and TRBJ1-1; 8 nucleotides agree with TRBD1. The ends lost 3 bases at V and 7 bases at J; junction bases unmatched: 11. The germline CDR1 and CDR2 sequences are SGHRS and YFSETQ. This CDR3 contains 15 residues.

This clonotype appeared a single time. One junction end does not reproduce the germline sequence, and a read error may be involved. This chain uses TRBV4-1 with TRBJ1-5; 9 bases are shared with TRBD1. Germline values: CDR1 MGHRA, CDR2 YSYEKL. The CDR3 totals 17 residues. The CDR3 reads CASSQDLVGQGKKTQNF. In DNA, the CDR3 is TGCGCCAGCAGCCAAGATTTGGTGGGACAGGGAAAAAAGACCCAGAATTTT.

This clonotype was observed at least ten times. V gene TRBV4-2 combines with J gene TRBJ2-7, with TRBD2 as a possible D gene (7 bases). Germline V gene lookup returns CDR1 LGHNA and CDR2 YNFKEQ. The V end lost 0 bases, the J end lost 12 bases, and 12 bases lay between the germline ends. This CDR3 is built from 12 residues. The CDR3 DNA follows: TGTGCCAGCAGCCAAGATGGAGGGGGGGTGTACTTC. Its translation: CASSQDGGGVYF.